Listed below are T cell receptor beta chains from one sample, sequenced in a study of cytomegalovirus exposure and HLA in healthy donors. Assay used: immunoSEQ multiplex PCR; TCRdb lists only in-frame clones, some missing. The sample carries 140,000 or so clones, about 84% recorded once. The sample consisted of PBMCs. Receptors were obtained from a woman between 18 and 30 years old in good health and CMV-seropositive. The CDR3 runs from the conserved cysteine through the conserved F or W. A D gene is named only where the DNA matches it firmly. Clone size appears in some rows only: once, few, many, or a class for an expanded clone.

TRBJ2-3,TRBV4-1,TRBD2,-,TGCGCCAGCAGCCCGGGACTAGCGGGGGGCACAGATACGCAGTATTTT,CASSPGLAGGTDTQYF
TRBJ2-1,TRBV2,TRBD2,-,TGTGCCAGCAGTGTTGGGGGGGTCACCTACAATGAGCAGTTCTTC,CASSVGGVTYNEQFF
TRBJ2-7,TRBV15,-,-,TGTGCCACCAGCGCGCAACAGGGCTACGAGCAGTACTTC,CATSAQQGYEQYF
TRBJ1-1,TRBV5-4,-,-,TGTGCCAGCAGCTTACAGGGAGACACTGAAGCTTTCTTT,CASSLQGDTEAFF
TRBJ1-1,TRBV29-1,-,-,TGCAGTTTCCGGGGTCCCAACACTGAAGCTTTCTTT,CSFRGPNTEAFF
TRBJ2-7,TRBV14,TRBD2,few,TGTGCCAGCAGCCAGGGAGCGGGGCTCCTCGACGAGCAGTACTTC,CASSQGAGLLDEQYF
TRBJ2-5,TRBV5-1,TRBD2,-,TGCGCCAGCAGCTTGGGACTAGCGGGGGGGAGACAAGAGACCCAGTACTTC,CASSLGLAGGRQETQYF
TRBJ2-5,TRBV5-4,TRBD1,-,TGTGCCAGCAGCGAAGAGGGACAGAGACAAGAGACCCAGTACTTC,CASSEEGQRQETQYF
TRBJ2-3,TRBV19,-,-,TGTGCCAGTACGTCCACAGATACGCAGTATTTT,CASTSTDTQYF
TRBJ1-2,TRBV10-3,-,once,TGTGCCATTCTGGACAGCCAAAAAAAACTTAACTATGGCTACACCTTC,CAILDSQKKLNYGYTF
TRBJ1-6,TRBV5-1,-,-,TGCGCCAGCAGCCTGGACGGGAGCTCCTATAATTCACCCCTCCACTTT,CASSLDGSSYNSPLHF
TRBJ2-5,TRBV25-1,TRBD1,-,TGTGCCAGCAGTGAATCTGACAGGGAGGAGACCCAGTACTTC,CASSESDREETQYF
TRBJ2-2,TRBV5-6,-,-,TGTGCCAGCAGCCCGGACACCTGGACCGGGGAGCTGTTTTTT,CASSPDTWTGELFF
TRBJ1-1,TRBV7-9,-,-,TGTTCCAGCAGCCTCCGGACAGTAGACAACACTGAAGCTTTCTTT,CSSSLRTVDNTEAFF
TRBJ1-1,TRBV5-4,TRBD1,-,TGTGCCAGCAGCTTGGTACAGGGGGAAGCTTTCTTT,CASSLVQGEAFF
TRBJ1-2,TRBV10-3,-,-,TGTGCCATCAGTGCCCCGGGGACTAACTATGGCTACACCTTC,CAISAPGTNYGYTF
TRBJ1-1,TRBV19,-,once,TGTGCCAGTAGTTTGATTCAGGGCGCTGAAGCTTTCTTT,CASSLIQGAEAFF
TRBJ2-1,TRBV27,TRBD1,-,TGTGCCAGCAGCAGGGGGCGAGGGCGCAATGAGCAGTTCTTC,CASSRGRGRNEQFF
TRBJ1-2,TRBV4-3,TRBD1,-,TGCGCCAGCAGCCAAGATTATGATTCGGGACAGGTTAAGATTAGAAACTATGGCTACACCTTC,CASSQDYDSGQVKIRNYGYTF
TRBJ2-1,TRBV11-1,TRBD2,-,TGTGCCAGCAGCTTAATCGGACTAGCGCATGAGCAGTTCTTC,CASSLIGLAHEQFF
TRBJ2-3,TRBV7-9,-,-,TGTGCCAGCAGCTTGACAGACACAGATACGCAGTATTTT,CASSLTDTDTQYF
TRBJ2-1,TRBV5-4,TRBD2,-,TGTGCCAGCAGCGGCTCCAGTGGCGGGGGGCCTTACAATGAGCAGTTCTTC,CASSGSSGGGPYNEQFF
TRBJ1-1,TRBV7-8,TRBD1,-,TGTGCCAGCAGCGCCTCAGGACAGGGGGCAACGGCTTTCTTT,CASSASGQGATAFF
TRBJ2-7,TRBV18,-,-,TGTGCCAGCTCACGGGAAGCGGGCGAGCAGTACTTC,CASSREAGEQYF
TRBJ2-1,TRBV14,-,-,TGTGCCAGCAGCCAAGGAGGCAAGATGGAGAATGAGCAGTTCTTC,CASSQGGKMENEQFF
TRBJ1-2,TRBV6-1,TRBD1,-,TGTGCCAGCAGTAGCACGACAGGGATCTATGGCTACACCTTC,CASSSTTGIYGYTF
TRBJ1-2,TRBV7-2,-,few,TGTGCCAGCACCTCTTTAGATCGGGGGACCTATGGCTACACCTTC,CASTSLDRGTYGYTF
TRBJ2-7,TRBV7-9,TRBD2,-,TGTGCCAGCAGCTTATTGGCGGGGGGACGCTCCTACGAGCAGTACTTC,CASSLLAGGRSYEQYF
TRBJ1-2,TRBV5-1,-,few,TGCGCCAGCAGCTTTCAGGGTCGTGATGGCTACACCTTC,CASSFQGRDGYTF
TRBJ1-1,TRBV7-2,TRBD1,-,TGTGCCAGCAGCCCCTCCGGGACAGGGTATCGTGCTGAAGCTTTCTTT,CASSPSGTGYRAEAFF
TRBJ1-2,TRBV12-5,-,once,TGTGCTAGTGGTCTTTCGGGCAGGGATGGTATGTTGCGGGGCTACACCTTC,CASGLSGRDGMLRGYTF
TRBJ2-5,TRBV5-1,TRBD2,once,TGCGCCAGCAGCTTGGAGGGACTAGCGGCCCGTACCCAGTACTTC,CASSLEGLAARTQYF
TRBJ2-7,TRBV7-2,TRBD2,-,TGTGCCAGCAGCTTAGTTTCTAGCGGCGCCCCCTACGAGCAGTACTTC,CASSLVSSGAPYEQYF
TRBJ1-5,TRBV21-1,-,-,TGTGCCAGCAGCCCATCTCAGCGGGGGGGCGTCGATAGCAATCAGCCCCAGCATTTT,CASSPSQRGGVDSNQPQHF
TRBJ1-1,TRBV11-3,-,-,TGTGCCAGCAGCTTTTGGGGGGGATCTGAAGCTTTCTTT,CASSFWGGSEAFF
TRBJ1-1,TRBV18,TRBD1,-,TGTGCCAGCTCACAAATACCCATGACAGGGGGCCACACTGAAGCTTTCTTT,CASSQIPMTGGHTEAFF
TRBJ1-2,TRBV6-6,-,-,TGTGCCAGCAGCGGGATCTATGGCTACACCTTC,CASSGIYGYTF
TRBJ1-2,TRBV19,-,once,TGTGCCAGTAGTATAGCGGGGGGCGTAAAGAATGGCTACACCTTC,CASSIAGGVKNGYTF
TRBJ2-2,TRBV2,TRBD2,-,TGTGCCAGCAGTGGCGTGGTAGCGGGGGGCGTCACCGGGGAGCTGTTTTTT,CASSGVVAGGVTGELFF
TRBJ1-1,TRBV5-1,TRBD1,-,TGCGCCAGCAGCTTGGTACAGGGGTCCACTGAAGCTTTCTTT,CASSLVQGSTEAFF
TRBJ2-7,TRBV5-1,-,-,TGCGCCAGCAGCCTGCTCGGGACAAACGAGCAGTACTTC,CASSLLGTNEQYF
TRBJ2-6,TRBV19,TRBD2,-,TGTGCCAGTAGCTCGCGGGGGGCGAATGCTGGGGCCAACGTCCTGACTTTC,CASSSRGANAGANVLTF
TRBJ1-2,TRBV7-9,TRBD1,-,TGTGCCAGCAGCTTGGGACAGGGACACACCTTC,CASSLGQGHTF